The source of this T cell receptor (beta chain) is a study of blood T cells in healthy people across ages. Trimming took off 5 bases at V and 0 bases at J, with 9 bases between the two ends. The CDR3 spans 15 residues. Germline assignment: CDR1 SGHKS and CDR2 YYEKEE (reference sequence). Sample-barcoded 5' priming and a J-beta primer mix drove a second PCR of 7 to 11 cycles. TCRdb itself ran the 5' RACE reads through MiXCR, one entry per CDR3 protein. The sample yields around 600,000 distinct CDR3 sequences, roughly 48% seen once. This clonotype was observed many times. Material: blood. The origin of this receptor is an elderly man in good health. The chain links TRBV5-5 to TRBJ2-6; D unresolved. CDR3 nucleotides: TGTGCCAGCAGTCTGGTCCTCTCTGGGGCCAACGTCCTGACTTTC. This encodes CASSLVLSGANVLTF.